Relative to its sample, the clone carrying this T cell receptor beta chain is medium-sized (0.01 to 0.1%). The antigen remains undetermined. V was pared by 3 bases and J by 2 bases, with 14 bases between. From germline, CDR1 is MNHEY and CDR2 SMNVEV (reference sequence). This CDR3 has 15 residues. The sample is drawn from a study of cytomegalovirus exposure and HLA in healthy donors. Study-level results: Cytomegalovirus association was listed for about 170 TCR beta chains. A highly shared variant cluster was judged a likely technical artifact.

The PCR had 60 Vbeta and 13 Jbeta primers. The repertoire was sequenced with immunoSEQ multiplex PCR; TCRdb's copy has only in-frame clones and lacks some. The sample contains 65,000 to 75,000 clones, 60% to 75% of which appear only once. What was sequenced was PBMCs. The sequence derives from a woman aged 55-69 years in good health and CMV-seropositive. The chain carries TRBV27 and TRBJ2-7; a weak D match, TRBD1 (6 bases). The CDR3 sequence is CASSFSQGPTYEQYF. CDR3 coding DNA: TGTGCCAGCAGTTTCAGTCAGGGGCCTACCTACGAGCAGTACTTC.